Presented here are 5 T cell receptor beta chains from one specimen sequenced in a study of shared clonotypes between healthy human individuals. TCRdb keeps only in-frame clones here, not all; method: immunoSEQ multiplex PCR. In the table there are more than 850,000 clones, more than 75% of which are singletons. Sequences were obtained from memory CD4+ T cells from PBMCs. The subset is: CD45RA-negative fraction. The source is a man younger than 30 in good health. Some clones in this sample may be carry-over from other donors' samples.

This chain uses TRBV6-1 with TRBJ1-2; unclear D gene. V was shortened by 3 bases and J by 0 bases, with 8 bases between the two germline ends. The CDR3 contains 14 residues. CDR1 and CDR2 (germline): MNHNS, SASEGT. The CDR3 reads CASSDTRANYGYTF. As DNA, the CDR3 is TGTGCCAGCAGTGATACCCGGGCTAACTATGGCTACACCTTC.

The chain recombines TRBV29-1 with TRBJ2-1; possible D gene TRBD1, 5 bases. The CDR3 runs 15 residues. V lost 3 bases and J lost 4, with 16 bases in between. Germline V CDR1 and CDR2: SQVTM, ANQGSEA. The CDR3 DNA follows: TGCAGCGTTGATACAGGCCCGTCCCCTTACAATGAGCAGTTCTTC. Amino acid sequence: CSVDTGPSPYNEQFF.

V and J are TRBV2 and TRBJ2-3; D possibly corresponds to TRBD1 (5 bases). Germline assignment: CDR1 SNHLY and CDR2 FYNNEI. Trimming stripped 7 bases from V and 2 bases from J, with 13 bases between. The length of the CDR3 is 14 residues. This CDR3 reads CASNRRQNTDTQYF. DNA for the CDR3: TGTGCCAGCAACCGCAGACAGAACACAGATACGCAGTATTTT.

In its sample, this clone was seen once. This CDR3 is also generated by other DNA sequences in the sample. This chain connects TRBV9 to TRBJ2-2; 7 nucleotides line up with TRBD1. Germline lookup yields CDR1 SGDLS and CDR2 YYNGEE. This CDR3 comprises 15 residues. Losses at the gene ends were 4 bases for V and 6 bases for J; bases not matched to a gene: 9. Written as DNA, the CDR3 is TGTGCCAGCAGCTTGACAGGGAGCGGCGCCGGGGAGCTGTTTTTT. Its translation is CASSLTGSGAGELFF.

This sequence joins TRBV5-8 and TRBJ2-5; D is undetermined. Trimming pared 0 bases from V and 6 bases from J, leaving 0 bases between. CDR1 and CDR2 from the germline V gene are SGHTS and YDEGEE. CDR3 length: 10 residues. CDR3 in amino acids: CASSLETQYF. In nucleotides, the CDR3 is TGTGCCAGCAGCTTGGAGACCCAGTACTTC.